One and the same sample provided the 15 T cell receptor beta chains below, sequenced in a study of T cells in Graves' hyperthyroidism and ophthalmopathy. RNA transcripts yielded amplified TCR beta CDR3 regions. HTBI primers drove first-round RT-PCR of the TCR CDR3. TCRdb independently ran MiXCR on the multiplex PCR reads; one entry per CDR3 protein. The data contain hundreds of thousands of distinct CDR3 sequences, around a sixth of them singletons. Sequencing used blood. These receptors all stem from a woman between 50 and 59 years old with Graves' hyperthyroidism that later progressed to Graves' ophthalmopathy.

This clonotype was seen ten or more times. J is TRBJ2-5 and V is TRBV20-1, with 8 bases aligning to TRBD2. CDR1 and CDR2 (germline): DFQATT, SNEGSKA (reference sequence). V lost 1 base and J lost 4; bases outside the gene matches: 2. This CDR3 has 13 residues. The CDR3 spells CSARAGGRETQYF. The CDR3 DNA follows: TGCAGTGCTAGAGCGGGAGGGAGAGAGACCCAGTACTTC.

This clonotype was counted many times. The V call is TRBV12-3 or TRBV12-4, the J call TRBJ1-4; 9 positions match TRBD1. With 0 bases clipped from V and 5 bases from J, the junction kept 1 base outside the gene matches. There are 15 residues in the CDR3. The CDR3 sequence: CASSLAGTGNEKLFF. In DNA form, the CDR3 reads TGTGCCAGCAGTTTAGCAGGGACAGGGAATGAAAAACTGTTTTTT.

This clonotype was observed a handful of times. The chain recombines TRBV24-1 with TRBJ1-5, with TRBD1 identical over 12 bases. Germline V gene sequence: CDR1 KGHDR, CDR2 SFDVKD. The CDR3 has 16 residues. Trimming cost V 12 bases and J 6 bases; bases outside gene matches: 14. This CDR3 reads CASLNPGTGGSQPQHF. The CDR3 nucleotides are TGTGCCTCCCTAAACCCGGGGACAGGGGGCTCTCAGCCCCAGCATTTT.

V gene TRBV20-1 combines with J gene TRBJ1-4; D is ambiguous. Trimming took off 0 bases at V and 7 bases at J, with 18 bases between the two ends. The CDR3 length is 16 residues. CDR1 and CDR2 from the germline V gene are DFQATT and SNEGSKA (reference sequence). In DNA, the CDR3 is TGCAGTGCTAGAGAGGAAAGAGAGGGATCTGCTGAAAAACTGTTTTTT. This codes for CSAREEREGSAEKLFF.

The chain carries TRBV20-1 and TRBJ2-7; 8 bases align to TRBD1. The CDR3 runs to 12 residues. Losses at the gene ends were 6 bases for V and 3 bases for J; bases not matched to a gene: 4. Germline V lookup: CDR1 DFQATT, CDR2 SNEGSKA (reference sequence). The CDR3 protein is CSAGDRFYEQYF. The CDR3 DNA reads as TGCAGTGCCGGGGACAGGTTCTACGAGCAGTACTTC.

The gene calls are TRBV3-1 and TRBJ2-5, with 7 bases lining up with TRBD2. This CDR3 is built from 14 residues. J gave up 7 bases and V 6 bases, and 11 bases lay outside the gene matches. CDR1 and CDR2 from the germline V gene are LGHDT and YNNKEL (reference sequence). The CDR3 region is CASRPSGTSGTQYF. CDR3 coding DNA: TGTGCCAGCAGACCCAGCGGGACCTCCGGGACCCAGTACTTC.

The chain joins TRBV29-1 to TRBJ2-7; 8 nucleotides align to TRBD1. The V gene end was trimmed by 7 bases and the J gene end by 5 bases; junction bases not matched to a gene: 10. This CDR3 contains 13 residues. Germline CDR1 and CDR2: SQVTM and ANQGSEA. CDR3 nucleotides: TGCAGCGGCATCGGGACAGGAAAAAACGAGCAGTACTTC. It yields the protein CSGIGTGKNEQYF.

This clonotype was picked up many times. V is TRBV3-1 and J is TRBJ1-1, with D perhaps TRBD1 (5 bases). The V end was cut by 2 bases, the J end by 1 base, with 14 bases between. Germline V gene sequence: CDR1 LGHDT, CDR2 YNNKEL (reference sequence). The CDR3 is made up of 16 amino acids. The CDR3 loop is CASSQKGNRGNTEAFF. The DNA of the CDR3 is TGTGCCAGCAGCCAAAAGGGGAATAGGGGGAACACTGAAGCTTTCTTT.

This chain links TRBV3-1 with TRBJ1-3; D remains ambiguous. CDR1 is LGHDT, CDR2 YNNKEL, per germline (reference sequence). The CDR3 contains 16 residues. V was pared by 4 bases and J by 0 bases, with 13 bases between. The CDR3: CASSRNAISSGNTIYF. The CDR3 DNA reads as TGTGCCAGCAGCCGCAATGCGATTAGCTCTGGAAACACCATATATTTT. Using reference TRBV3-1 and TRBJ1-3 for the parts outside the CDR3, the full variable domain is DTAVSQTPKYLVTQMGNDKSIKCEQNLGHDTMYWYKQDSKKFLKIMFSYNNKELIINETVPNRFSPKSPDKAHLNLHINSLELGDSAVYFCASSRNAISSGNTIYFGEGSWLTVV.

This clonotype was observed at least ten times. The chain is built from TRBV3-1 and TRBJ1-2, with D perhaps TRBD1 (5 bases). The CDR3 has 17 residues. V gave up 0 bases and J gave up 2 bases, with 16 bases separating them. Looked up from germline, CDR1 is LGHDT and CDR2 is YNNKEL (reference sequence). The CDR3 nucleotides read TGTGCCAGCAGCCAAGACCCAGACGAGCAGGGCAACTATGGCTACACCTTC. This translates into CASSQDPDEQGNYGYTF.

This clonotype came up a few times. Here the CDR3 omits its conserved ending phenylalanine or tryptophan, so a read error is the likely source. The chain has TRBV18 and TRBJ1-5; tentatively, D is TRBD1 (6 bases). The V and J ends lost 3 bases and 3 bases respectively, with 9 bases between them. This CDR3 spans 14 amino acids. In germline, CDR1 is KGHSH, CDR2 LQKENI. CDR3 sequence reads: CASSPGQTNQPQHL. The CDR3, as DNA: TGTGCCAGCTCACCCGGACAGACCAATCAGCCCCAGCATCTT.

Regarding this clonotype: A clone one base away is much larger, so this may be a read error. This likely comes from a read error, as the CDR3 has no conserved phenylalanine or tryptophan at its end. This rearrangement joins TRBV5-5 to TRBJ1-1, with D unclear. This CDR3 is built from 13 residues. Trimming removed 4 bases from V and 1 base from J, with 8 bases in between. The germline V gene encodes CDR1 SGHKS and CDR2 YYEKEE (reference sequence). The CDR3 protein is CASSTAANTEAFL. The CDR3 DNA follows: TGTGCCAGCAGCACCGCAGCGAACACTGAAGCTTTCCTT.

This clonotype showed up many times. The rearrangement uses TRBV6-1 and TRBJ1-5, with TRBD1 identical over 9 bases. Germline V gene sequence: CDR1 MNHNS, CDR2 SASEGT. The CDR3 has 15 residues. J was trimmed by 4 bases and V by 3 bases; bases with no gene match: 4. CDR3 in DNA: TGTGCCAGCAGTGAGGGACAGGGCCAGAATCAGCCCCAGCATTTT. Translating it yields CASSEGQGQNQPQHF.

This clonotype occurred a few times. J is TRBJ2-1 and V is TRBV9; 9 bases line up with TRBD1. There are 16 residues in the CDR3. The J segment lost 4 bases and the V segment lost 3 bases, leaving 8 bases of the junction unmatched. Germline-derived CDR1 and CDR2 are SGDLS and YYNGEE. The CDR3 DNA sequence: TGTGCCAGCAGCGCCGATGTAGGACAGGGGTACAATGAGCAGTTCTTC. Translation: CASSADVGQGYNEQFF.

This clonotype showed up many times. The chain joins TRBV2 to TRBJ1-1; D remains ambiguous. Germline loops: CDR1 SNHLY, CDR2 FYNNEI. The ends were cut back, 4 bases at V and 7 bases at J, with 7 bases in the middle. This CDR3 is 11 amino acids long. This CDR3 is CASSVVSEAFF. The CDR3 DNA reads TGTGCCAGCAGTGTGGTTAGTGAAGCTTTCTTT. The whole variable domain, remainder taken from reference TRBV2 and TRBJ1-1, is EPEVTQTPSHQVTQMGQEVILRCVPISNHLYFYWYRQILGQKVEFLVSFYNNEISEKSEIFDDQFSVERPDGSNFTLKIRSTKLEDSAMYFCASSVVSEAFFGQGTRLTVV.